This T cell receptor beta chain was identified during a study of graft-versus-host responses after intestinal transplantation. Study context: Recipients received multivisceral, liver-intestinal, or isolated intestinal transplants. Each recipient received anti-thymocyte globulin induction, then tacrolimus and steroids for about three years. Study-level points and caveats: Clonal ratios of graft-versus-host to host-versus-graft in allografts were high for patients exhibiting graft-donor T cell macrochimerism. Investigators detected GvH clones in recipient marrow, with some emerging earlier in ileum or blood.

About this clone itself: Its target is unknown.

In germline, CDR1 is LNHDA, CDR2 SQIVND (reference sequence). V lost 9 bases, J lost 7 bases, and 3 bases stayed unmatched. The CDR3 length is 12 residues. Some clones are missing from TCRdb's copy, which holds only in-frame ones; the method was immunoSEQ multiplex PCR. This table has about 88,000 clones, 90% appearing once. This material consisted of unstimulated CD4+ T cells sorted from spleen or lymph node cells, taken before intestinal transplant. The rearrangement links TRBV19 to TRBJ1-6, with 7 bases identical to TRBD1. This sequence was found in a human donor who received an intestinal transplant. CDR3 sequence (DNA): TGTGCCAGCAACAGGGGAAATTCACCCCTCCACTTT. It translates to CASNRGNSPLHF.